The next 3 T cell receptor beta chains were all read from a single sample in a study of blood T cell repertoires in COVID-19 (dated by TCRdb to 2020 to 2022). The receptor library was made with the immunoSEQ multiplex PCR assay. In its TCRdb copy, this immuneACCESS table keeps in-frame sequences only and misses some clones. Where compared with another copy, unresolved V genes explain less than half of these, and the others have no known cause. This sample is represented by 300,000 to 400,000 clones; 65% to 90% of them were singletons. Jointly, the top ten make up about 4.2% of the sample. The sequenced material came from PBMCs or T cells enriched from blood (not recorded which). All receptors derive from a woman in her thirties or forties with acute COVID-19.

This clone was observed a single time. The J gene is TRBJ1-3, the V gene TRBV25-1, with D possibly matching TRBD1 (5 bases). Germline assignment: CDR1 MGHDK and CDR2 SYGVNS. The CDR3 sequence is 15 residues long. Trimming stripped 8 bases from V and 0 bases from J, with 14 bases between. Written as DNA, the CDR3 is TGTGCCAGCTCAAAACCGGGGGTCTCTGGAAACACCATATATTTT. Translated: CASSKPGVSGNTIYF.

The V call is TRBV24-1, the J call TRBJ2-5; 10 bases are a match to TRBD2. With 10 bases clipped from V and 2 bases from J, the junction kept 6 bases outside the gene matches. Germline-derived CDR1 and CDR2 are KGHDR and SFDVKD. The CDR3 runs to 14 residues. The CDR3 spells CATSTSGEQETQYF. In nucleotides, the CDR3 is TGTGCCACGTCTACTAGCGGGGAACAAGAGACCCAGTACTTC.

The rearrangement uses TRBV18 and TRBJ1-6, with 7 bases identical to TRBD1. CDR1 is KGHSH and CDR2 is LQKENI in the germline V gene. The CDR3 runs 16 residues. The V segment lost 5 bases and the J segment 7 bases; nucleotides outside the gene matches: 11. As DNA, the CDR3 is TGTGCCAGCTCATCACAAACCCCGGACAGGAATTCACCCCTCCACTTT. This sequence encodes CASSSQTPDRNSPLHF.